This TCR beta chain was documented in a study of PD-1 blockade in classical Hodgkin lymphoma. The study, taken as a whole, reports: At baseline, newly diagnosed patients reportedly showed less TCR diversity than healthy donors. Baseline diversity was lower in partial responders and progressors than complete responders. Exclusion removed patients who began nivolumab under 1 year after ASCT. A significant rise in TCR diversity by C4D1 was seen for CD4+ but not CD8+ cells.

Time point indicated: cycle 4 day 1 (C4D1), after less than 7 weeks of nivolumab. Each patient relapsed following autologous stem cell transplantation, and prior brentuximab vedotin exposure differed. The CDR3 totals 13 residues. Deletions cut 4 bases from V and 8 bases from J, with 12 bases between. Germline V lookup: CDR1 SGHDT, CDR2 YYEEEE. In regard to this clone: Its antigen is still unknown.

Assay: immunoSEQ multiplex PCR; the TCRdb copy retains only in-frame clones and omits some. The repertoire holds approximately 84,000 clones, with approximately 86% as singletons. The sample was peripheral blood mononuclear cells (PBMCs), taken before the fourth cycle of nivolumab. The J gene is TRBJ1-4, the V gene TRBV5-6; a weak D match, TRBD1 (5 bases). The receptor was isolated from a human donor with classical Hodgkin lymphoma. The CDR3 nucleotides are TGTGCCAGCAGCCCGGTGGGGGAAGAAAAACTGTTTTTT. Encoded protein: CASSPVGEEKLFF.